The 6 T cell receptor beta chains in this list originate from one sample, sequenced in a study of T-cell reconstitution after alpha-beta-depleted transplantation in children. Unique molecular identifiers featured in how the TCRbeta library was prepared. In TCRdb, the PCR reads were re-called with MiXCR into one record per CDR3 protein. Of about 830,000 distinct CDR3 sequences detected, 15% to 20% appear once; the ten largest clones hold around 4.5%. This specimen consisted of PBMCs, mostly from graft donor cells, obtained 360 days after TCRalphabeta/CD19-depleted stem cell transplant. These receptor sequences come from a male patient between 5 and 17 years old who had a stem cell transplant for acute lymphoblastic leukemia, so the T cells may come from the graft donor.

This clonotype was counted many times. V and J are TRBV7-3 and TRBJ1-1; a weak D match, TRBD1 (5 bases). Germline values: CDR1 SGHTA, CDR2 FQGTGA. Trimming shortened V by 1 base and J by 4 bases, and 10 bases separated the two germline ends. The CDR3 runs to 14 residues. The CDR3 loop is CASSLNAGGTEAFF. The CDR3 nucleotides are TGTGCCAGCAGCTTAAATGCCGGGGGCACTGAAGCTTTCTTT.

J is TRBJ2-7 and V is TRBV6-5; 7 positions match TRBD1. There are 14 residues in the CDR3. J gave up 1 base and V 5 bases, and 5 bases lay outside the gene matches. The germline V gene has CDR1 MNHEY and CDR2 SVGAGI. CDR3 sequence (DNA): TGTGCCAGCAGTCACCCGGACAGGTCCTACGAGCAGTACTTC. This codes for CASSHPDRSYEQYF.

Regarding this clonotype: One end of the junction is discordant with germline, which a read error may explain. The rearrangement uses TRBV10-2 and TRBJ2-2; D gene unclear. The CDR3 length is 14 residues. The germline CDR1 and CDR2 sequences are WSHSY and SAAADI. CDR3 coding DNA: TGCGCCAGCAGGGGGATGGTAAACACCGAGGAGCTGTTTTTT. Translating gives CASRGMVNTEELFF.

This clonotype was picked up many times. The chain joins TRBV29-1 to TRBJ2-7; D call uncertain. Trimming pared 5 bases from V and 1 base from J, leaving 9 bases between. Germline V gene data show CDR1 as SQVTM and CDR2 as ANQGSEA. This CDR3 has 12 amino acids. The CDR3 DNA reads TGCAGCGTTCTCCTTAGTTCCTACGAGCAGTACTTC. Protein sequence: CSVLLSSYEQYF.

The rearrangement joins TRBV5-1 to TRBJ2-2; weak D call: TRBD1 (5 bases). The length of the CDR3 is 16 residues. Deletions cut 0 bases from V and 2 bases from J, with 11 bases between. CDR1 and CDR2 from the germline V gene are SGHRS and YFSETQ. The CDR3: CASSLEQALNTGELFF. The CDR3, as DNA: TGCGCCAGCAGCTTGGAACAGGCCCTTAACACCGGGGAGCTGTTTTTT.

This rearrangement joins TRBV11-2 to TRBJ1-1; no firm D call. The CDR3 runs to 16 residues. Per germline, CDR1 SGHAT and CDR2 FQNNGV. V was clipped by 2 bases and J by 5 bases, with 18 bases between them. CDR3 region: CASSLSYRLGRTEAFF. The CDR3 DNA reads as TGTGCCAGCAGCTTATCCTACCGTCTGGGAAGAACTGAAGCTTTCTTT.